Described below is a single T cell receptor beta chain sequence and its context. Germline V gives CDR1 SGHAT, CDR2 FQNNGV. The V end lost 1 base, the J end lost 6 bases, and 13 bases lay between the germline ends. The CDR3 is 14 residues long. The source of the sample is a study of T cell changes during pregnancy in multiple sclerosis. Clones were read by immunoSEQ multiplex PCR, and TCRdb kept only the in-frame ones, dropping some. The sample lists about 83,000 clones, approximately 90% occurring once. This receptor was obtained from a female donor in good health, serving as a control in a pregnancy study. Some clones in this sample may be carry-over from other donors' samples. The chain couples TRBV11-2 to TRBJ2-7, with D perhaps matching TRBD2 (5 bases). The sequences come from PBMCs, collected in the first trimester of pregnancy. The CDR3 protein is CASSLVGNKREQYF. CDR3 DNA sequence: TGTGCCAGCAGCTTAGTCGGGAACAAACGCGAGCAGTACTTC. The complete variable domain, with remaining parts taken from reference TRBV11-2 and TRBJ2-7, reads EAGVAQSPRYKIIEKRQSVAFWCNPISGHATLYWYQQILGQGPKLLIQFQNNGVVDDSQLPKDRFSAERLKGVDSTLKIQPAKLEDSAVYLCASSLVGNKREQYFGPGTRLTVT.